Shown below are 18 T cell receptor beta chains from a single sample sequenced in a study of T cells after yellow fever vaccination (dated by TCRdb to about 2019). The sample's treatment or condition label, in plain terms: live attenuated yellow fever vaccine strain. Libraries were built with 5' RACE. TCRdb names Illumina HiSeq 2500 as the instrument used. The raw public reads went through TCRdb reprocessing: fastp at Q25, MiXCR clone calling, in-frame beta chains kept. All rows with the same CDR3 protein become a single entry with the most common DNA and genes. The sample has hundreds of thousands of distinct CDR3 sequences on record, 12% of them singletons. 14% to 15% of the sample is held by the ten biggest clonotypes. The sequences come from PBMCs, collected on the day of the yellow fever booster vaccination. The receptors stem from a man aged 25 to 45 who received the YFV17D yellow fever vaccine.

This clonotype was observed a handful of times. CDR3 amino acids: CATPGVANQYRLSSYEQYF. CDR3 coding DNA: TGTGCCACCCCTGGGGTAGCAAACCAATACCGATTATCCTCCTACGAGCAGTACTTC. The chain links TRBV24-1 to TRBJ2-7; D ambiguous. The germline V gene has CDR1 KGHDR and CDR2 SFDVKD. The CDR3 has 19 residues. With 9 bases removed from V and 0 bases from J, the gap between germline ends came to 29 bases.

This clonotype has ten or more counts. V is TRBV4-3 and J is TRBJ2-7; D is perhaps TRBD2 (5 bases). V was trimmed by 0 bases and J by 2 bases, leaving 17 bases between them. Germline loops: CDR1 LGHNA, CDR2 YSLEER. The CDR3 is 17 amino acids. The DNA for the CDR3 is TGCGCCAGCAGCCAAGAATGGGTAGCGACATTACCCTACGAGCAGTACTTC. Protein sequence: CASSQEWVATLPYEQYF.

This clonotype was seen only a few times. This chain links TRBV20-1 with TRBJ2-3; D tentatively reads TRBD1 or TRBD2 (5 bases each). Trimming took off 8 bases at V and 2 bases at J, with 20 bases between the two ends. This CDR3 spans 15 amino acids. CDR1 is DFQATT and CDR2 is SNEGSKA in the germline V gene (reference sequence). The CDR3 reads CSSNGVGASTDTQYF. The CDR3 DNA reads TGCAGTTCCAACGGAGTCGGGGCCTCCACAGATACGCAGTATTTT.

This rearrangement joins TRBV10-3 to TRBJ2-7; 7 bases match TRBD2. Germline assignment: CDR1 ENHRY and CDR2 SYGVKD. Trimming took 0 bases from V and 6 from J; bases not matched to a gene: 5. This CDR3 has 14 residues. The CDR3 reads CAISESPGGSEQYF. In DNA, the CDR3 is TGTGCCATCAGTGAGTCGCCCGGGGGGAGCGAGCAGTACTTC.

This clonotype was detected only a few times. The chain is built from TRBV7-9 and TRBJ2-7; 12 positions agree with TRBD2. The junction had 10 bases not matched to a gene; V was cut back by 4 bases and J by 6 bases. Per the germline V gene, CDR1 is SEHNR and CDR2 is FQNEAQ (reference sequence). The CDR3 has 16 amino acids. CDR3 amino acids: CASSYVGLAGIREQYF. The CDR3 coding sequence is TGTGCCAGCAGCTACGTTGGACTAGCGGGAATCCGCGAGCAGTACTTC.

This clonotype occurred a few times. The gene calls are TRBV5-1 and TRBJ2-1; TRBD1 agrees at 7 bases. The CDR3 runs 13 residues. J was trimmed by 8 bases and V by 4 bases; bases with no gene match: 6. The germline V gene has CDR1 SGHRS and CDR2 YFSETQ. The CDR3 spells CASSLRGIDEQFF. DNA of the CDR3: TGCGCCAGCAGCCTCAGGGGGATCGATGAGCAGTTCTTC.

The V gene is TRBV20-1, the J gene TRBJ1-2; tentatively, D is TRBD1 (5 bases). The ends were cut back, 3 bases at V and 7 bases at J, with 15 bases in the middle. The CDR3 runs to 13 residues. The V gene's germline CDR1 is DFQATT and CDR2 SNEGSKA (reference sequence). The CDR3 nucleotides are TGCAGTGCTAGTGAATTGTTCGGGGGTGGCTACACCTTC. Protein sequence: CSASELFGGGYTF.

This clonotype was seen only a few times. The chain joins TRBV20-1 to TRBJ2-7; D uncertain. CDR1 is DFQATT, CDR2 SNEGSKA, per germline (reference sequence). Trimming pared 2 bases from V and 5 bases from J, leaving 4 bases between. This CDR3 comprises 10 residues. The CDR3 region has the DNA TGCAGTGCTAGAATACACGAGCAGTACTTC. It yields the protein CSARIHEQYF.

This clonotype was seen only a few times. The rearrangement joins TRBV4-3 to TRBJ2-3; 13 positions agree with TRBD2. The CDR3 runs to 16 residues. V gave up 4 bases and J gave up 5 bases; unmatched junction bases: 6. Germline values: CDR1 LGHNA, CDR2 YSLEER. CDR3 sequence: CASSPRLAGGGDTQYF. The CDR3 region has the DNA TGCGCCAGCAGCCCTCGACTAGCGGGAGGTGGAGATACGCAGTATTTT.

In this sample, this clonotype turned up a few times. The V gene is TRBV5-1, the J gene TRBJ2-2; TRBD2 might be the D (7 bases). CDR1 SGHRS and CDR2 YFSETQ come from the germline V gene. Trimming cost V 4 bases and J 8 bases, with 21 bases left between them. The CDR3 contains 16 residues. The CDR3 DNA is TGCGCCAGCAGCCCGGGGGGCTACTCGCTGCAGGGGGAGCTGTTTTTT. This encodes CASSPGGYSLQGELFF.

There are a few counts of this clonotype. The CDR3 protein is CASETTGSPSSYNEQFF. As DNA, the CDR3 is TGTGCCAGCGAAACTACTGGGAGCCCAAGCTCCTACAATGAGCAGTTCTTC. This chain links TRBV7-2 with TRBJ2-1; a possible D gene is TRBD2 (5 bases). Trimming removed 8 bases from V and 0 bases from J, with 20 bases in between. The CDR3 totals 17 residues. Germline assignment: CDR1 SGHTA and CDR2 FQGNSA.

This clonotype was recorded a few times. The chain carries TRBV12-3 or TRBV12-4 and TRBJ2-4, with D perhaps matching TRBD1 or TRBD2 (5 bases each). Trimming stripped 6 bases from V and 4 bases from J, with 22 bases between. The CDR3 is 17 amino acids. CDR3 residues: CASSPGTDNWGKNIQYF. CDR3 sequence (DNA): TGTGCCAGCAGCCCGGGGACGGACAATTGGGGAAAAAACATTCAGTACTTC.

The CDR3 loop reads CSANTSPGAGELFF. CDR3 DNA: TGCAGTGCTAACACATCCCCGGGGGCCGGGGAGCTGTTTTTT. This chain uses TRBV20-1 with TRBJ2-2; a possible D gene is TRBD2 (6 bases). The V gene's germline CDR1 is DFQATT and CDR2 SNEGSKA (reference sequence). V was clipped by 4 bases and J by 6 bases, with 15 bases between them. There are 14 residues in the CDR3.

This clonotype occurred a few times. The rearrangement links TRBV11-2 to TRBJ2-1; weak D call: TRBD2 (5 bases). From germline, CDR1 is SGHAT and CDR2 FQNNGV. V lost 4 bases, J lost 13 bases, and 14 bases lay in between. CDR3 length equals 12 residues. In nucleotides, the CDR3 is TGTGCCAGCAGCTACCCCGGGGAAAACCAGTTCTTC. Protein product: CASSYPGENQFF.

The genes are TRBV30 and TRBJ2-6; D possibly corresponds to TRBD2 (5 bases). Germline CDR1 reads GTSNPN; CDR2 reads SVGIG (reference sequence). The CDR3 has 14 residues. V shed 4 bases and J shed 2 bases, with 9 bases lying between them. The CDR3 protein is CAWMEAAGANVLTF. In DNA form, the CDR3 reads TGTGCCTGGATGGAGGCGGCTGGGGCCAACGTCCTGACTTTC. The whole variable domain, remainder taken from reference TRBV30 and TRBJ2-6, is SQTIHQWPATLVQPVGSPLSLECTVEGTSNPNLYWYRQAAGRGLQLLFYSVGIGQISSEVPQNLSASRPQDRQFILSSKKLLLSDSGFYLCAWMEAAGANVLTFGAGSRLTVL.

This clonotype turned up a few times. The chain has TRBV5-1 and TRBJ2-1; possibly TRBD1 for D (6 bases). The V and J ends lost 4 bases and 0 bases respectively, with 11 bases between them. The V gene's germline CDR1 is SGHRS and CDR2 YFSETQ. This CDR3 is 15 amino acids long. The CDR3 nucleotides read TGCGCCAGCAGCAAGGACAGCAGCTCCTACAATGAGCAGTTCTTC. This sequence encodes CASSKDSSSYNEQFF. Supplemented by reference TRBV5-1 and TRBJ2-1, the full variable domain reads KAGVTQTPRYLIKTRGQQVTLSCSPISGHRSVSWYQQTPGQGLQFLFEYFSETQRNKGNFPGRFSGRQFSNSRSEMNVSTLELGDSALYLCASSKDSSSYNEQFFGPGTRLTVL.

The chain couples TRBV6-1 to TRBJ2-2; 11 nucleotides match TRBD2. From germline, CDR1 is MNHNS and CDR2 SASEGT. The CDR3 runs 14 residues. Trimming at V came to 11 bases and at J to 8 bases, leaving 10 bases not matched to a gene. The CDR3 sequence: CAGKPGLAEGELFF. The CDR3 DNA reads TGTGCCGGCAAACCGGGACTAGCGGAGGGGGAGCTGTTTTTT.

The sample holds a few counts of this clonotype. The genes are TRBV12-3 or TRBV12-4 and TRBJ2-5, with 7 bases lining up with TRBD2. The CDR3 loop spans 15 amino acids. V was pared by 2 bases and J by 5 bases, with 8 bases of the junction left unmatched. The DNA for the CDR3 is TGTGCCAGCAGTTTAATGGGGATGGGGGGGGAGACCCAGTACTTC. Its translation is CASSLMGMGGETQYF.